This T cell receptor beta chain was retrieved from a study of blood T cell repertoires in COVID-19 (dated by TCRdb to 2020 to 2021). The study in broad terms: Collaborator samples came from the United States, Italy and Spain and covered acute and convalescent phases of COVID-19. Subjects who had been exposed to COVID-19, were actively infected with it, or had recovered from it provided the deeply sampled blood TCRbeta repertoires that made up the dataset. The sample metadata nearly always contained a de-identified subject ID, COVID-19 status, age in years and sex. Where available, HLA class I and class II types were taken from metadata supplied by the sample provider and were not determined by assay-based typing. The samples were drawn from two sources: the first 160 participants of the ongoing ImmuneRACE study, and 1,000 to 1,500 subjects contributed by 6 global collaborators. The repertoires were released in a freely available public database meant as a resource for research on the immune response to SARS-CoV-2. The prospective study material was composed of cDNA or gDNA derived from T cells, B-cell-depleted T cells, or PBMCs. Study-level results and caveats: The amount of clinical and demographic metadata varied by source and participant and was provided uncurated.

The immunoSEQ Assay, a bias-controlled multiplex PCR, was used to amplify TCRbeta CDR3 regions from genomic DNA. From the authors' description of their analysis: Within the assay, amplification of reference gene primers was used to estimate how many nucleated cells each sample contained. Sequence reads were collapsed and filtered to measure the absolute abundance of every unique TCRbeta CDR3 rearrangement. For each sample, productive Simpson clonality was calculated as the square root of Simpson's diversity index across productive rearrangements. The table comes from immuneACCESS by way of TCRdb, which keeps in-frame sequences with V and J called. Part of the clones is missing from these tables; in studies checked, under half for an unresolved V gene and the rest for unknown reasons. Clone size and the V and J calls come from that table; the DNA yielded D and trimming. Recorded for this sample are about 140,000 clones; roughly 90% of them occurred a single time. The ten top clones hold approximately 10% of the sample.

The collaborating institutions used their own protocols to collect whole blood in K2EDTA tubes. For TCRbeta analysis, collaborators shipped samples as frozen whole blood, isolated PBMCs, or DNA extracted from either of those sample types. The cysteine opens and the phenylalanine closes a CDR3 of 15 amino acids. The sequence is cut down to CDR3 DNA, 45 bases in frame from base 1. Relative to germline, V is missing 6 bases and J is missing 7 bases, with 14 bases of the junction outside any gene match. The germline V gene specifies SGDLS as CDR1 and YYNGEE as CDR2. Remarks on this clone: It has no known antigen specificity. Qualities for individual bases were not recorded, and no much larger clone is one base off.

The sequencing sample was made of peripheral blood. This sequence originates from a man aged 45-65 years with active or convalescent COVID-19. In this chain, TRBV9 is recombined with TRBJ1-2, with TRBD1 matching 8 junction bases. The CDR3 protein is CASTLGGQGRAGYTF. In nucleotides, the sequence is TGTGCCAGCACCCTAGGAGGACAGGGCCGTGCTGGCTACACCTTC. Supplemented by the reference TRBV9 and TRBJ1-2 proteins around the CDR3, the complete variable domain is DSGVTQTPKHLITATGQRVTLRCSPRSGDLSVYWYQQSLDQGLQFLIQYYNGEERAKGNILERFSAQQFPDLHSELNLSSLELGDSALYFCASTLGGQGRAGYTFGSGTRLTVV.